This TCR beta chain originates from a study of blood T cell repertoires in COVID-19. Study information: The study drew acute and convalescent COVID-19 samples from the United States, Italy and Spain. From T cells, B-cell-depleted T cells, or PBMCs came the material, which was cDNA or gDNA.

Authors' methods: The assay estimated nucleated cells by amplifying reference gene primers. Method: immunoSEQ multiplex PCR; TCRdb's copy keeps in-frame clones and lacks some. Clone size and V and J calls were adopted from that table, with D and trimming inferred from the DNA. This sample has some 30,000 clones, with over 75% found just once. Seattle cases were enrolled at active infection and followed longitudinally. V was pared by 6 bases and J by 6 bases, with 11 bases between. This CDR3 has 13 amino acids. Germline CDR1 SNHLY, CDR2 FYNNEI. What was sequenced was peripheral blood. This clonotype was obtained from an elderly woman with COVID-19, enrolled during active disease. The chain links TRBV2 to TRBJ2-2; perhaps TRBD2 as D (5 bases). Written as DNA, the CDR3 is TGTGCCAGCAGCCCGGGATTGCCCGGGGAGCTGTTTTTT. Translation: CASSPGLPGELFF.